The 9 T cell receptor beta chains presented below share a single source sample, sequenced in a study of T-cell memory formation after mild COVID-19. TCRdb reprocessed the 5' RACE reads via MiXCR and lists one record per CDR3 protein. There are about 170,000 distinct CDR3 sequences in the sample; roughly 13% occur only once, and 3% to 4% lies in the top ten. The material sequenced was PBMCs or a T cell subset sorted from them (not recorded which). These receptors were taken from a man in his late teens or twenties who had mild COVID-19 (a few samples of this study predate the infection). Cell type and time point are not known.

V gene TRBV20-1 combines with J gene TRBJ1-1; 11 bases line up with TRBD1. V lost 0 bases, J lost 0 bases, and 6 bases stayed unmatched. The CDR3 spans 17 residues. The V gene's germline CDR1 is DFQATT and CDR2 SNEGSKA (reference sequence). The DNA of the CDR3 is TGCAGTGCTAGAGATCCTAGGACAGGGGGCTTGAACACTGAAGCTTTCTTT. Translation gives CSARDPRTGGLNTEAFF.

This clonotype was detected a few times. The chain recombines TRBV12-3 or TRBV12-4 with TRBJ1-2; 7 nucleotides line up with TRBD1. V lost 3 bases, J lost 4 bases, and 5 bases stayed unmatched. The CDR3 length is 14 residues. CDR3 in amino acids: CASSLAPGGYGYTF. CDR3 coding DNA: TGTGCCAGCAGTTTGGCCCCAGGGGGCTATGGCTACACCTTC.

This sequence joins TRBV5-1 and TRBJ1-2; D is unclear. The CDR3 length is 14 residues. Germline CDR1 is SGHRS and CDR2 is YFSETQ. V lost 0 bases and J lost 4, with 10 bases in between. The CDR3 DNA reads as TGCGCCAGCAGCTTGGCAGAACGGTCCTATGGCTACACCTTC. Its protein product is CASSLAERSYGYTF.

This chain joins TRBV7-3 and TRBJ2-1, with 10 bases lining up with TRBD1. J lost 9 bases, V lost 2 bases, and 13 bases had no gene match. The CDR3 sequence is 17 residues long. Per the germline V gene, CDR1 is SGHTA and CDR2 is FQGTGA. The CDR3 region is CASSLASIGQGVREQFF. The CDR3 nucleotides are TGTGCCAGCAGCTTAGCATCAATCGGACAGGGGGTTCGTGAGCAGTTCTTC.

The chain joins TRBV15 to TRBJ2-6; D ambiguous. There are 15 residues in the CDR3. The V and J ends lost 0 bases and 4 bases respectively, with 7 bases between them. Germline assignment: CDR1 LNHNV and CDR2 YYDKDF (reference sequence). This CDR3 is CATSRDTGGANVLTF. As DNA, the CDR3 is TGTGCCACCAGCAGAGATACCGGAGGGGCCAACGTCCTGACTTTC.

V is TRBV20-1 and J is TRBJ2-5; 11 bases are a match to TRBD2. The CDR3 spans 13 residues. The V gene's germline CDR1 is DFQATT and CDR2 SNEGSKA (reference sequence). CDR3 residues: CSIAGGIQETQYF. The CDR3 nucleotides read TGCAGCATAGCGGGGGGGATACAAGAGACCCAGTACTTC.

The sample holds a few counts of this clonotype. The CDR3 bases are TGCGCCAGCAGCCAAGGCAGGCCTGAAGCCAAAAACATTCAGTACTTC. Its protein product is CASSQGRPEAKNIQYF. This chain links TRBV4-1 with TRBJ2-4, with D uncertain. Germline CDR1 MGHRA, CDR2 YSYEKL. V lost 1 base, J lost 0 bases, and 10 bases lay in between. The CDR3 has 16 residues.

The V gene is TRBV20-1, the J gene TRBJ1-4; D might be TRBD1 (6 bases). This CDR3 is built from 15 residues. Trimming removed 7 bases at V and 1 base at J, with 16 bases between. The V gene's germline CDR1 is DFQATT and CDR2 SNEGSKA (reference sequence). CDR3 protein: CSVRRPTGTNEKLFF. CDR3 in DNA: TGCAGTGTCAGACGCCCGACAGGAACTAATGAAAAACTGTTTTTT.

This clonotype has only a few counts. This CDR3 reads CASSVGSGGTIYF. The CDR3 region has the DNA TGTGCCAGCAGCGTAGGCAGCGGAGGCACCATATATTTT. The chain is built from TRBV9 and TRBJ1-3; no clear D gene. V was pared by 0 bases and J by 9 bases, with 10 bases between. The CDR3 sequence is 13 residues long. Germline V CDR1 and CDR2: SGDLS, YYNGEE.